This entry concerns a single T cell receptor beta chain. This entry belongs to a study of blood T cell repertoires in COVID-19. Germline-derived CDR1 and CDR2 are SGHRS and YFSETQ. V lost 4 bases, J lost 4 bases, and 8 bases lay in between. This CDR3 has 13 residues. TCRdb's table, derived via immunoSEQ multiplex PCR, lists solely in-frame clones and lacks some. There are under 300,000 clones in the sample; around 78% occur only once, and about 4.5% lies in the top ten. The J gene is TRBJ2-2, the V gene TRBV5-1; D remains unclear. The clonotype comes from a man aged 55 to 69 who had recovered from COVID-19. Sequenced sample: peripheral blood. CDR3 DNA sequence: TGCGCCAGCAGCGCACGGGTCACCGGGGAGCTGTTTTTT. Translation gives CASSARVTGELFF.